Listed below are T cell receptor beta chains from one sample, sequenced in a study of Graves' ophthalmopathy and Graves' hyperthyroidism. TCRdb ran MiXCR on the multiplex PCR reads and lists one entry per CDR3 protein. This sample has 680,000 or so distinct CDR3 sequences, with roughly 20% found just once. Sequenced sample: peripheral blood. The receptors here all came from a woman under 30 with stable Graves' hyperthyroidism. Some clones in this sample may be carry-over from other donors' samples. Both conserved end residues are part of each CDR3. Only some rows state a clone size, as once, few, many or a class for expanded clones.

TRBV20-1 many CNASGAVDSPLHF
TRBV25-1 many CASSHSYNSPLHF
TRBV6-5 few CASSYTKSHGNIQYF
TRBV15 NA CATSRELRNTEAFF
TRBV28 many CASSSDRGRGQPQHF
TRBV20-1 many CSASRGHRRPMNTEAFF
TRBV3-1 NA CASSQDLRDRGNTEAFF
TRBV30 NA CAWSDGTNTGELFF
TRBV20-1 many CSATLGGRETQYF
TRBV5-6 many CASSSSPAAANTEAFF
TRBV20-1 many CSARLGTADTQYF
TRBV11-1 many CASSESTGMGRAEAFF
TRBV7-2 many CASSAGGAVYGYTF
TRBV6-1 many CASSAEGGYEQYF
TRBV6-1 many CASSEGRNTEAFF
TRBV5-1 NA CASSLNPLGGLQPQHF
TRBV2 NA CATGGSNTEAFF
TRBV3-1 few CASSQEVVGVTNTGELFF
TRBV6-5 NA CASSFLWGPNTYEQYF
TRBV6-5 many CASSYGTGRYEQYF
TRBV11-2 NA CASSLGGTSVSYEQYF
TRBV30 many CAWTPGLAPYEQYF
TRBV11-2 many CASSLDHFGLAGVGAINEQFF
TRBV7-2 many CASSLAVTGSQETQYF
TRBV6-1 many CASRDEDTEAFF
TRBV27 few CASSKEKGGAYEQYF
TRBV29-1 NA CSVDRGRGGELFF
TRBV5-1 many CASQKTVSGRGYTF
TRBV7-3 NA CASSLESISPLHF
TRBV6-1 NA CASRKSYEQFF
TRBV6-1 NA CASSDHGVNTEAFF
TRBV20-1 many CSASRGGETQYF
TRBV2 many CASIMNTEAFF
TRBV3-1 many CASSQGARTELYGYTF
TRBV29-1 many CSALPGDTEAFF
TRBV28 NA CASTTDRSQPQHF
TRBV28 NA CASTEQAGSNTEAFF
TRBV20-1 NA CSARGGGTETQYF
TRBV3-1 NA CASSQPHRGEQYF
TRBV30 many CAWSVPGRDTEAFF
TRBV6-1 NA CAVRDTTMSYTF
TRBV20-1 many CSALTGAGSPLHF
TRBV6-1 many CASSEAPVYGYTF